Shown below are 28 T cell receptor beta chains from a single sample sequenced in a study of blood T cell repertoires in COVID-19 (TCRdb year 2020). The library was generated by the immunoSEQ multiplex PCR assay. Drawn from immuneACCESS, this table holds only the in-frame rearrangements with V and J called that TCRdb kept. Clones are partly lost; checked studies trace under half to an unresolved V gene and leave the rest unexplained. The table for this sample lists roughly 320,000 clones; 90% to 95% of them were counted only once. The ten largest clones represent around 3.9% of the sample. The sequenced sample was PBMCs or T cells enriched from blood (not recorded which). Receptors originate from a woman aged 25-40 years who had been exposed to COVID-19.

The chain links TRBV9 to TRBJ1-2; tentatively, D is TRBD1 (6 bases). Trimming took 4 bases from V and 4 from J, leaving 14 bases between them. The length of the CDR3 is 14 residues. Germline CDR1 SGDLS, CDR2 YYNGEE. This CDR3 is CASSFGPDSYGYTF. DNA for the CDR3: TGTGCCAGCAGCTTTGGTCCGGACAGCTATGGCTACACCTTC.

This clone appeared a single time. This chain connects TRBV4-1 to TRBJ2-3; TRBD2 agrees at 15 bases. Germline V gives CDR1 MGHRA, CDR2 YSYEKL. V lost 4 bases and J lost 11; bases outside the gene matches: 10. The CDR3 loop spans 16 amino acids. For the CDR3, the DNA is TGCGCCAGCAGCCCCGGACTAGCGGGGGGGCGCGAGGAGCAGTATTTT. Translating it yields CASSPGLAGGREEQYF.

This chain uses TRBV4-3 with TRBJ2-5, with a weak D call TRBD1 (6 bases). Germline V CDR1 and CDR2: LGHNA, YSLEER. V lost 4 bases and J lost 2, with 8 bases in between. The CDR3 totals 13 residues. CDR3 region: CASSRGQQETQYF. The CDR3 DNA follows: TGCGCCAGCAGCCGCGGACAGCAAGAGACCCAGTACTTC.

This chain connects TRBV12-3 or TRBV12-4 to TRBJ2-7; TRBD1 might be the D (5 bases). CDR3 size: 11 residues. Trimming removed 8 bases from V and 3 bases from J, with 8 bases in between. The CDR3 sequence: CASSDSYEQYF. CDR3 nucleotides: TGTGCCAGCTCCGACAGCTACGAGCAGTACTTC.

The chain combines TRBV27 with TRBJ2-2, with 8 bases matching TRBD2. The CDR3 runs 16 residues. CDR1 is MNHEY, CDR2 SMNVEV, per germline (reference sequence). V lost 6 bases and J lost 4; bases outside the gene matches: 10. This chain's CDR3 is CASREGRGAGTGELFF. The CDR3 DNA reads TGTGCCAGCAGGGAAGGGCGGGGGGCCGGCACCGGGGAGCTGTTTTTT.

The chain carries TRBV24-1 and TRBJ1-2, with 10 nucleotides matching TRBD1. CDR3 size: 15 residues. Germline lookup yields CDR1 KGHDR and CDR2 SFDVKD. Unmatched junction bases numbered 6, after V lost 1 base and J lost 8 bases. DNA of the CDR3: TGTGCCACCAGTGATTTTGGGACAGGGGAAGGGGGCTACACCTTC. This codes for CATSDFGTGEGGYTF.

This chain uses TRBV5-1 with TRBJ1-2, with D tentatively TRBD1 (5 bases). This CDR3 is 15 amino acids long. Trimming shortened V by 4 bases and J by 6 bases, and 19 bases separated the two germline ends. The germline V gene encodes CDR1 SGHRS and CDR2 YFSETQ. The CDR3, as DNA: TGCGCCAGCAGCCCGTATCCGGGACTCTGGGATGGCTACACCTTC. Translating it yields CASSPYPGLWDGYTF.

The rearrangement uses TRBV2 and TRBJ2-3; 11 nucleotides align to TRBD2. Germline CDR1 and CDR2: SNHLY and FYNNEI. The V segment lost 8 bases and the J segment 2 bases; nucleotides outside the gene matches: 9. This CDR3 comprises 16 residues. DNA of the CDR3: TGTGCCAGCGGATCGCTAGCGGGGGGTAACACAGATACGCAGTATTTT. Translated, it gives CASGSLAGGNTDTQYF.

The chain couples TRBV12-5 to TRBJ1-2; the match to TRBD1 covers 7 bases. CDR1 and CDR2 (germline): LGHNT, FRNRAP. V gave up 1 base and J gave up 2 bases; unmatched junction bases: 4. This CDR3 region has 15 residues. CDR3 DNA: TGTGCTAGTGGTTTGGGGATGGGACAGAACTATGGCTACACCTTC. Translating gives CASGLGMGQNYGYTF.

V and J are TRBV19 and TRBJ2-7, with a possible D match to TRBD1 (7 bases). Germline lookup yields CDR1 LNHDA and CDR2 SQIVND (reference sequence). V dropped 0 bases and J dropped 0 bases, with 9 bases sitting between them. The CDR3 is 15 amino acids. The CDR3 DNA reads TGTGCCAGTAGTATAGATCAGGGGGGCTCCTACGAGCAGTACTTC. Translating gives CASSIDQGGSYEQYF. The whole variable domain, filled in from reference TRBV19 and TRBJ2-7, reads DGGITQSPKYLFRKEGQNVTLSCEQNLNHDAMYWYRQDPGQGLRLIYYSQIVNDFQKGDIAEGYSVSREKKESFPLTVTSAQKNPTAFYLCASSIDQGGSYEQYFGPGTRLTVT.

The chain links TRBV3-1 (or the pseudogene TRBV3-2) to TRBJ2-7; tentatively, D is TRBD1 (5 bases). CDR1 and CDR2 from the germline V gene are LGHDT and YNNKEL (reference sequence). V was cut by 4 bases and J by 1 base, with 17 bases left in between. CDR3 size: 16 residues. This CDR3 reads CASSPLSKGLSYEQYF. Written as DNA, the CDR3 is TGTGCCAGCAGCCCTCTTTCGAAGGGGTTATCCTACGAGCAGTACTTC.

This chain links TRBV6-6 with TRBJ1-4; weak D call: TRBD1 (5 bases). The CDR3 covers 16 residues. V lost 2 bases and J lost 5, with 15 bases in between. Germline assignment: CDR1 MNHNY and CDR2 SVGAGI (reference sequence). CDR3 bases: TGTGCCAGCAGTTACCACACAGGAGTTCAGAATGAAAAACTGTTTTTT. Translated: CASSYHTGVQNEKLFF.

V usage is TRBV4-1 and J usage is TRBJ2-5, with TRBD1 matching 7 bases. V shed 2 bases, J shed 5 bases, and the junction held 20 bases outside the gene matches. This CDR3 has 19 residues. CDR1 and CDR2 from the germline V gene are MGHRA and YSYEKL. The CDR3 reads CASSQFTLGPRDRAETQYF. The CDR3, as DNA: TGCGCCAGCAGCCAATTCACCTTAGGTCCCAGAGACAGGGCTGAGACCCAGTACTTC.

The CDR3 bases are TGTGCCAGCAGCGCCGTAAGAGGGCGGTCGGTTGGCTACACCTTC. Translating it yields CASSAVRGRSVGYTF. The rearrangement uses TRBV7-9 and TRBJ1-2; D gene uncertain. With 5 bases removed from V and 7 bases from J, the gap between germline ends came to 20 bases. The germline V gene encodes CDR1 SEHNR and CDR2 FQNEAQ (reference sequence). CDR3 length equals 15 residues.

The CDR3 protein is CASSYGRGNSPLHF. CDR3 coding DNA: TGTGCCAGCAGTTACGGGAGGGGTAATTCACCCCTCCACTTT. This chain links TRBV6-5 with TRBJ1-6; tentative D call: TRBD1 (5 bases). The CDR3 totals 14 residues. CDR1 is MNHEY and CDR2 is SVGAGI in the germline V gene. V was shortened by 2 bases and J by 6 bases, with 8 bases between the two germline ends.

The chain uses TRBV7-3 and TRBJ2-1; tentative D call: TRBD2 (6 bases). The CDR3 length is 15 residues. Between the trimmed V and J ends, which lost 4 bases and 6 bases, there was a span of 16 bases. Germline values: CDR1 SGHTA, CDR2 FQGTGA. In DNA, the CDR3 is TGTGCCAGCAGCTCGCTTGTTCTGGGGGGCAATGAGCAGTTCTTC. Protein sequence: CASSSLVLGGNEQFF.

The count of this clone is one. The rearrangement uses TRBV9 and TRBJ2-2; TRBD2 might be the D (6 bases). CDR3 size: 16 residues. Germline lookup yields CDR1 SGDLS and CDR2 YYNGEE. Trimming cost V 4 bases and J 1 base, with 14 bases left between them. CDR3 sequence reads: CASSPPAGLNTGELFF. CDR3 DNA: TGTGCCAGCAGCCCCCCCGCGGGGCTGAACACCGGGGAGCTGTTTTTT.

In this sample, this clone turned up once. The genes are TRBV5-5 and TRBJ2-7, with TRBD1 matching 9 bases. The CDR3 runs to 16 residues. V gave up 4 bases and J gave up 8 bases; unmatched junction bases: 16. CDR1 and CDR2 from the germline V gene are SGHKS and YYEKEE (reference sequence). The CDR3 DNA follows: TGTGCCAGCAGCCACCCGGGGGCGGGACAGGGTTTTAAGCAGTACTTC. This codes for CASSHPGAGQGFKQYF.

This sequence joins TRBV10-3 and TRBJ2-2; 10 bases map to TRBD2. In germline, CDR1 is ENHRY, CDR2 SYGVKD. This CDR3 is built from 15 residues. With 6 bases clipped from V and 4 bases from J, the junction kept 5 bases outside the gene matches. CDR3 residues: CAISFTSGVTGELFF. The CDR3 bases are TGTGCCATCAGCTTTACTAGCGGGGTCACCGGGGAGCTGTTTTTT.

CDR3 region: CASSSPQGNQPQHF. In DNA, the CDR3 is TGTGCCAGCAGCAGCCCACAGGGAAACCAGCCCCAGCATTTT. J is TRBJ1-5 and V is TRBV4-2, with a weak D call TRBD1 (6 bases). The CDR3 contains 14 residues. Germline V gene lookup returns CDR1 LGHNA and CDR2 YNFKEQ. The V and J ends lost 5 bases and 7 bases respectively, with 15 bases between them.

V and J are TRBV28 and TRBJ1-1; TRBD1 might be the D (5 bases). Trimming removed 5 bases from V and 5 bases from J, with 12 bases in between. The CDR3 has 13 residues. Germline CDR1 MDHEN, CDR2 SYDVKM. The CDR3 DNA is TGTGCCAGCAGTACCCTCGGGGGTACTGAAGCTTTCTTT. It encodes CASSTLGGTEAFF.

This rearrangement joins TRBV18 to TRBJ1-2; 9 bases fit TRBD1. CDR3 size: 16 residues. V gave up 3 bases and J gave up 2 bases; unmatched junction bases: 7. Looked up from germline, CDR1 is KGHSH and CDR2 is LQKENI. CDR3 in amino acids: CASSPLDRGDNYGYTF. The CDR3 DNA is TGTGCCAGCTCACCTTTGGACAGGGGAGACAACTATGGCTACACCTTC. Using reference TRBV18 and TRBJ1-2 for the parts outside the CDR3, the full variable domain is NAGVMQNPRHLVRRRGQEARLRCSPMKGHSHVYWYRQLPEEGLKFMVYLQKENIIDESGMPKERFSAEFPKEGPSILRIQQVVRGDSAAYFCASSPLDRGDNYGYTFGSGTRLTVV.

The chain carries TRBV4-3 and TRBJ1-5; D gene ambiguous. The V gene lost 0 bases and the J gene lost 4 bases, with 13 bases spanning the gap. Germline CDR1 LGHNA, CDR2 YSLEER. This CDR3 comprises 16 residues. The CDR3 is CASSQDLAARNQPQHF. The DNA of the CDR3 is TGCGCCAGCAGCCAAGATTTAGCGGCCCGTAATCAGCCCCAGCATTTT.

This chain connects TRBV18 to TRBJ1-2, with D hard to call. V lost 3 bases and J lost 3, with 11 bases in between. This CDR3 spans 14 amino acids. Germline V gene data show CDR1 as KGHSH and CDR2 as LQKENI. CDR3 protein: CASSPSGKDYGYTF. The CDR3 DNA reads TGTGCCAGCTCACCTTCAGGCAAAGACTATGGCTACACCTTC.

The J gene is TRBJ1-2, the V gene TRBV4-3; maybe TRBD1 (5 bases). The CDR3 has 16 residues. Trimming took off 0 bases at V and 4 bases at J, with 15 bases between the two ends. Looked up from germline, CDR1 is LGHNA and CDR2 is YSLEER. This CDR3 reads CASSQELRGSGYGYTF. The CDR3 DNA reads TGCGCCAGCAGCCAAGAATTGCGGGGCTCGGGCTATGGCTACACCTTC.

The V and J genes are TRBV16 and TRBJ1-6; tentative D call: TRBD1 (6 bases). Germline CDR1 reads KGHSY; CDR2 reads FQNENV. The length of the CDR3 is 16 residues. V was cut by 4 bases and J by 5 bases, with 15 bases left in between. The CDR3 coding sequence is TGTGCCAGCAGCCGACACACAGGGTCGGATAATTCACCCCTCCACTTT. This gives the protein CASSRHTGSDNSPLHF.

The chain has TRBV9 and TRBJ1-2; D not certain. Germline lookup yields CDR1 SGDLS and CDR2 YYNGEE. The CDR3 contains 13 residues. Between the trimmed V and J ends, which lost 0 bases and 4 bases, there was a span of 7 bases. The CDR3 DNA reads TGTGCCAGCAGCGTAGTGGAGGGCTATGGCTACACCTTC. Translated, it gives CASSVVEGYGYTF. Using reference TRBV9 and TRBJ1-2 for the parts outside the CDR3, the full variable domain is DSGVTQTPKHLITATGQRVTLRCSPRSGDLSVYWYQQSLDQGLQFLIQYYNGEERAKGNILERFSAQQFPDLHSELNLSSLELGDSALYFCASSVVEGYGYTFGSGTRLTVV.

V usage is TRBV5-6 and J usage is TRBJ1-4; D gene uncertain. CDR1 SGHDT and CDR2 YYEEEE come from the germline V gene. V was trimmed by 0 bases and J by 0 bases, leaving 3 bases between them. The CDR3 has 14 amino acids. The CDR3 DNA reads as TGTGCCAGCAGCTTGGTAGCAACTAATGAAAAACTGTTTTTT. Translating it yields CASSLVATNEKLFF.